This TCR beta chain was observed in a study of T-cell memory formation after mild COVID-19. Points from the study as a whole: For contracting clones, CD4+ ones sat mainly in CM and EM, CD8+ in EMRA. Second-wave clones reaching peak frequency on day 37 lacked confirmed SARS-CoV-2 specificity.

About this clonotype: Its target is not known.

Constant-segment-primed 5'RACE gave TCR alpha and TCR beta cDNA libraries with sample barcodes and UMIs. A single record per CDR3 protein comes from TCRdb applying MiXCR to the 5' RACE reads. The table records 270,000 or so distinct CDR3 sequences, about a sixth of them present only once. This CDR3 contains 14 residues. Trimming at V came to 8 bases and at J to 1 base, leaving 8 bases not matched to a gene. CDR1 is SQVTM, CDR2 ANQGSEA, per germline. The specimen sequenced was PBMCs or a T cell subset sorted from them (not recorded which). V and J are TRBV29-1 and TRBJ1-1, with TRBD1 matching over 9 bases. This sequence originates from a man between 18 and 29 years old who had mild COVID-19 (a few samples of this study predate the infection). Cell type and time point are not known. The CDR3 loop reads CSTIQGAENTEAFF. The CDR3 nucleotides are TGCAGCACCATACAGGGGGCCGAGAACACTGAAGCTTTCTTT.